This T cell receptor (beta chain) was obtained from a study of T-cell reconstitution after alpha-beta-depleted transplantation in children. Study results and caveats: From newly produced T cells came most of the T-cell counts and diversity one year after transplant. Where some patients showed high TCRbeta diversity at day 60, it came from recipient T cells and thymic progenitors that had survived. By about two months after transplant, alpha-beta T cells reportedly arose from several hundred graft clones that had expanded.

Germline loops: CDR1 SQVTM, CDR2 ANQGSEA. This CDR3 comprises 16 residues. Trimming removed 0 bases at V and 4 bases at J, with 19 bases between. This sample's TCRbeta library carried unique molecular identifier barcodes. Each CDR3 protein gets one entry after TCRdb re-called the PCR reads with MiXCR. Of about 830,000 distinct CDR3 sequences in the sample, 15% to 20% were seen once. This clonotype was detected only once. Its antigen is unknown. This clonotype originated in a male patient under 18 who had a stem cell transplant for acute lymphoblastic leukemia, so the T cells may come from the graft donor. V and J are TRBV29-1 and TRBJ2-7; tentatively, D is TRBD1 or TRBD2 (5 bases each). The source material was PBMCs, mostly from graft donor cells, sampled 360 days after TCRalphabeta/CD19-depleted stem cell transplant. The CDR3 nucleotides are TGCAGCGTTGAAGATCCAGGGCCAACTAGGAATTACGAGCAGTACTTC. This codes for CSVEDPGPTRNYEQYF.